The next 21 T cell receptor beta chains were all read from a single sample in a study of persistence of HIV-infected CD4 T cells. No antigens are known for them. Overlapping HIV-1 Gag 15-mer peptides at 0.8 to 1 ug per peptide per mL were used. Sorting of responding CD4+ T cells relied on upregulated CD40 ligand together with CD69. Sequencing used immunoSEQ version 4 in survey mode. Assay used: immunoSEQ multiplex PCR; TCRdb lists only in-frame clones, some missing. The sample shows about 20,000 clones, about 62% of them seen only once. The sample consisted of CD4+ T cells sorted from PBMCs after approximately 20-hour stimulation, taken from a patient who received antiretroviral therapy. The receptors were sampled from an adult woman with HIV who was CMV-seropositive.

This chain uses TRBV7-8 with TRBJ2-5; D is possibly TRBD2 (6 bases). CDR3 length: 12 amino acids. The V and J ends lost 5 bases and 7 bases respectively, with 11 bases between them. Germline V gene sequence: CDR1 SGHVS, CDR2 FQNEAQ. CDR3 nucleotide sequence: TGTGCCAGCAGCCGGGGGAGCGGGACCCAGTACTTC. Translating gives CASSRGSGTQYF.

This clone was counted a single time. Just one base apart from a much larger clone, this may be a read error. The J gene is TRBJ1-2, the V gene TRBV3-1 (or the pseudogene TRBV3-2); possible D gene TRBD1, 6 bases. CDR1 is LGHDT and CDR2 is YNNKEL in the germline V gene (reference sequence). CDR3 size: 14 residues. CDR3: CASSQDGGRGGYTF. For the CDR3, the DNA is TGTGCCAGCAGTCAAGACGGCGGGAGGGGGGGCTACACCTTC.

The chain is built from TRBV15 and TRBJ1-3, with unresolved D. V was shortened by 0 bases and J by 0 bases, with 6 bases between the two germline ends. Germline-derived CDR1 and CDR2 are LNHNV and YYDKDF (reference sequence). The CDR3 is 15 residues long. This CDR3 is CATSRDPNSGNTIYF. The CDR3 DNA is TGTGCCACCAGCAGAGATCCGAACTCTGGAAACACCATATATTTT.

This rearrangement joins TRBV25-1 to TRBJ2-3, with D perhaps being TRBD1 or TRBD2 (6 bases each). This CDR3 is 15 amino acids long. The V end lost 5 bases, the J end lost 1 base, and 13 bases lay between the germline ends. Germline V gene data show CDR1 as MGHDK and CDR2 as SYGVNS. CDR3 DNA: TGTGCCAGCAGTCCTCGGGGGCTGGGCACAGATACGCAGTATTTT. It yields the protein CASSPRGLGTDTQYF.

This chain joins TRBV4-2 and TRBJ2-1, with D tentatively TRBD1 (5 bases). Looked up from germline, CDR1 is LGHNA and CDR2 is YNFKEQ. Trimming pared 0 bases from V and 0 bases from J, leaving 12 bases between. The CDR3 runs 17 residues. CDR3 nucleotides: TGTGCCAGCAGCCAAGATCCTAAGGGGCACTCCTACAATGAGCAGTTCTTC. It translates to CASSQDPKGHSYNEQFF.

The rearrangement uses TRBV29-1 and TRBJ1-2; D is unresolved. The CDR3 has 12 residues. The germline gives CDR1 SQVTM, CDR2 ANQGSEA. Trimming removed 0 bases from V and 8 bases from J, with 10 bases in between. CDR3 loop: CSVEEGKGGYTF. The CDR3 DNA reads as TGCAGCGTTGAAGAGGGTAAAGGAGGCTACACCTTC.

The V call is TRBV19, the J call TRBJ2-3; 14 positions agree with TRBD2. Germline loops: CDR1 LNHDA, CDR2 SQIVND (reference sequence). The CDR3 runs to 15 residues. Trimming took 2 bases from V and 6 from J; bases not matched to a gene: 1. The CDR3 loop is CASSIRLAGGDTQYF. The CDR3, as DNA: TGTGCCAGTAGTATAAGACTAGCGGGGGGGGATACGCAGTATTTT.

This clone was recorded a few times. The CDR3 protein is CSVEMWQGKGYTF. For the CDR3, the DNA is TGCAGCGTTGAAATGTGGCAGGGGAAGGGCTACACCTTC. This chain connects TRBV29-1 to TRBJ1-2; perhaps TRBD1 as D (6 bases). The CDR3 spans 13 residues. Germline lookup yields CDR1 SQVTM and CDR2 ANQGSEA. V dropped 2 bases and J dropped 8 bases, with 15 bases sitting between them.

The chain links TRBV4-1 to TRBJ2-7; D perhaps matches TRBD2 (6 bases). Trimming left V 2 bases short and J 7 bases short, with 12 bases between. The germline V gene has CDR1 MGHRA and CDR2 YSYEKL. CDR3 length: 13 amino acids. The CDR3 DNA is TGCGCCAGCAGCCAAAGACTAGTAGGTGAGCAGTACTTC. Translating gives CASSQRLVGEQYF.

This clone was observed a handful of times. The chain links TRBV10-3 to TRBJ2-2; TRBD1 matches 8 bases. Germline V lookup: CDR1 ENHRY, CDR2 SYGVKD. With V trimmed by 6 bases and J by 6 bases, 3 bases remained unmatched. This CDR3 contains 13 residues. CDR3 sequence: CAIRDRDSGELFF. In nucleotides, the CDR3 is TGTGCCATCAGGGACAGGGATTCCGGGGAGCTGTTTTTT.

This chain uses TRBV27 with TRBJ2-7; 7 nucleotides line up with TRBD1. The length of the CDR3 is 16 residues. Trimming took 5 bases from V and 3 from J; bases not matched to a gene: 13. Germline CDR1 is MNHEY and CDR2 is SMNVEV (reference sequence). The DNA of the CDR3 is TGTGCCAGCAGTCCCCCTCCCGGACAGGCGGACTACGAGCAGTACTTC. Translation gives CASSPPPGQADYEQYF.

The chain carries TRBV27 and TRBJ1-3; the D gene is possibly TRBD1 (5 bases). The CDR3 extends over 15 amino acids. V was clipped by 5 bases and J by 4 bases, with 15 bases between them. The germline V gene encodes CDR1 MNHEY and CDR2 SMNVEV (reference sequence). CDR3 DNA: TGTGCCAGCAGTCGTTCGGGACTGGAGGGAAACACCATATATTTT. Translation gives CASSRSGLEGNTIYF.

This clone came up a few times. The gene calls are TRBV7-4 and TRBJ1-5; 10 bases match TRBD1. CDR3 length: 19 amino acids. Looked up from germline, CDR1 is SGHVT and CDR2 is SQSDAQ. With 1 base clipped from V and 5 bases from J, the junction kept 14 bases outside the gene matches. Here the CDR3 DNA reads TGTGCCAGCAGCTTAGAAGAGGGACAGGGGCCAACCCTTTATCAGCCCCAGCATTTT. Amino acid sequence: CASSLEEGQGPTLYQPQHF.

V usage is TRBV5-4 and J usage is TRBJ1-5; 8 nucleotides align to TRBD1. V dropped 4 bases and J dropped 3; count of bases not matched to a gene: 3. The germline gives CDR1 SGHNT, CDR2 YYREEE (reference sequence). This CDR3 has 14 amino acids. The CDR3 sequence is CASSVDRDNQPQHF. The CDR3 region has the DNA TGTGCCAGCAGCGTGGACAGGGACAATCAGCCCCAGCATTTT.

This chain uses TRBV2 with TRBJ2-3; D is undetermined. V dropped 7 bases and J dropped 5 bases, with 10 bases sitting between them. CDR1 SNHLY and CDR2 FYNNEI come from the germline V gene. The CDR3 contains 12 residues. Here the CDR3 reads CASTLHEDTQYF. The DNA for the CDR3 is TGTGCCAGCACCCTTCATGAAGATACGCAGTATTTT.

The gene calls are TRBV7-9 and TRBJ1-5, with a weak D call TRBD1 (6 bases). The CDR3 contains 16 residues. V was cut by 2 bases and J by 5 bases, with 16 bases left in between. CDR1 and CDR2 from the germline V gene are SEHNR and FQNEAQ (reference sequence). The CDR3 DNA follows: TGTGCCAGCAGCTTACCTCGGGAGGGGGATGATCAGCCCCAGCATTTT. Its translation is CASSLPREGDDQPQHF.

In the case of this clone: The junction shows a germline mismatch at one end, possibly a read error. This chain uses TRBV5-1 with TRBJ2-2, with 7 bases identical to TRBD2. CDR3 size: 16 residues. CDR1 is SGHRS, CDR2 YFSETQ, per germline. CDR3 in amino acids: CASSTNPGGNSGELFF. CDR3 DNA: TGCGCCAGCAGCACGAACCCCGGGGGGAACTCCGGGGAGCTGTTTTTT.

CDR3: CASSQGVGGTSGTDTQYF. The DNA for the CDR3 is TGTGCCAGCAGCCAAGGCGTCGGTGGGACTAGCGGCACAGATACGCAGTATTTT. The chain uses TRBV4-2 and TRBJ2-3; 10 bases are shared with TRBD2. Germline loops: CDR1 LGHNA, CDR2 YNFKEQ. The CDR3 runs 18 residues. The J segment lost 1 base and the V segment lost 1 base, leaving 8 bases of the junction unmatched.

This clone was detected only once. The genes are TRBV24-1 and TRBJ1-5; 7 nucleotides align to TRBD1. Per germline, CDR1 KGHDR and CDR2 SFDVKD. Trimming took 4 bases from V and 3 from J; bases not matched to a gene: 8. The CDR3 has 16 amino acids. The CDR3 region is CATSDPNRGPNQPQHF. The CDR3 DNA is TGTGCCACCAGTGACCCAAACAGGGGCCCCAATCAGCCCCAGCATTTT.

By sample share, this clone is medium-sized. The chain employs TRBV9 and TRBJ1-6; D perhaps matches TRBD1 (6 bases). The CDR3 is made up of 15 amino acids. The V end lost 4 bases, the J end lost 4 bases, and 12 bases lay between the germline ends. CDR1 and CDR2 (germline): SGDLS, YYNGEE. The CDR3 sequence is CASSSRTVYNSPLHF. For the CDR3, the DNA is TGTGCCAGCAGCTCGCGGACAGTTTATAATTCACCCCTCCACTTT. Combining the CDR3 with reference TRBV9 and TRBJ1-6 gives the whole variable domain DSGVTQTPKHLITATGQRVTLRCSPRSGDLSVYWYQQSLDQGLQFLIQYYNGEERAKGNILERFSAQQFPDLHSELNLSSLELGDSALYFCASSSRTVYNSPLHFGNGTRLTVT.

In nucleotides, the CDR3 is TGTGCCAGCAGTGACCCAATACAGGGACTAACCTACAATGAGCAGTTCTTC. The encoded protein is CASSDPIQGLTYNEQFF. The chain has TRBV6-1 and TRBJ2-1; D perhaps matches TRBD2 (7 bases). The CDR3 length is 17 residues. Germline V gene sequence: CDR1 MNHNS, CDR2 SASEGT. Trimming cost V 3 bases and J 2 bases, with 17 bases left between them.